The sample holds many counts of the clone carrying this T cell receptor (beta chain). Its antigen is still unknown. Profiling of TCR beta VDJ combinations and CDR3 sequences used genomic DNA as template. TCRdb reprocessed the reads with MiXCR, giving one entry per CDR3 protein. The sample lists 120,000 or so distinct CDR3 sequences, approximately 36% occurring once. V shed 9 bases and J 1 base; nucleotides not matched to a gene: 7. Germline V CDR1 and CDR2: LNHDA, SQIVND (reference sequence). The CDR3 runs 15 residues. All patients picked for sequencing had shown, by flow cytometry, an expansion of CD8+CD57+ cells. Blood was sampled before the patients had received any therapy. This record comes from a study of CD8+CD57+ T cells in acquired aplastic anemia. Broader study findings: Between patients and controls, CD8+ Simpson's diversity did not vary significantly.

This clonotype originated in a human donor with aplastic anemia. The specimen was sorted CD4+, CD8+, or CD8+CD57+ T cells (not recorded which) from PBMCs. V usage is TRBV19 and J usage is TRBJ1-5, with TRBD1 matching over 9 bases. The CDR3 loop reads CASTGGAGSNQPQHF. The DNA for the CDR3 is TGTGCCAGCACAGGGGGCGCGGGGAGCAATCAGCCCCAGCATTTT.